Below, 28 T cell receptor beta chains from the same sample are listed, as sequenced in a study of blood T cell repertoires in COVID-19. Here immunoSEQ multiplex PCR was the method, and the copy in TCRdb shows in-frame clones only, minus some. The data contain about 240,000 clones, about 85% of them singletons. Sequencing was done on a sample of peripheral blood. The receptors were gathered from a man aged 25 to 45 who had recovered from COVID-19.

The chain employs TRBV5-1 and TRBJ1-4; D unclear. CDR3 length: 12 residues. CDR1 is SGHRS and CDR2 is YFSETQ in the germline V gene. The V gene lost 0 bases and the J gene lost 11 bases, with 8 bases spanning the gap. The DNA of the CDR3 is TGCGCCAGCAGCTTGGATGATCAGAAACTGTTTTTT. Residues: CASSLDDQKLFF.

The rearrangement links TRBV6-5 to TRBJ1-2; D not certain. Trimming stripped 2 bases from V and 3 bases from J, with 7 bases between. Germline V lookup: CDR1 MNHEY, CDR2 SVGAGI. The CDR3 length is 13 residues. CDR3 DNA sequence: TGTGCCAGCAGTTACGAGTATGACTATGGCTACACCTTC. It is translated as CASSYEYDYGYTF.

The chain recombines TRBV7-8 with TRBJ2-3; D remains ambiguous. The V gene lost 2 bases and the J gene lost 2 bases, with 5 bases spanning the gap. The CDR3 covers 13 residues. CDR1 and CDR2 (germline): SGHVS, FQNEAQ. The CDR3 sequence is CASSLFSTDTQYF. The CDR3 DNA reads TGTGCCAGCAGCTTATTCTCCACAGATACGCAGTATTTT.

V is TRBV10-3 and J is TRBJ1-5; TRBD1 might be the D (6 bases). In germline, CDR1 is ENHRY, CDR2 SYGVKD. This CDR3 has 15 residues. Trimming took 6 bases from V and 0 from J, leaving 12 bases between them. Here the CDR3 reads CAISRDKYSNQPQHF. CDR3 nucleotides: TGTGCCATCAGCCGGGACAAATATAGCAATCAGCCCCAGCATTTT.

The chain carries TRBV7-8 and TRBJ1-3; D gene ambiguous. The CDR3 extends over 14 amino acids. Per the germline V gene, CDR1 is SGHVS and CDR2 is FQNEAQ. The germline V and J ends were trimmed by 5 bases and 4 bases, with 12 bases remaining between them. CDR3: CASSTPGSGNTIYF. In nucleotides, the CDR3 is TGTGCCAGCAGCACACCAGGCTCCGGAAACACCATATATTTT.

This chain joins TRBV2 and TRBJ2-5, with 16 bases that match TRBD2. Germline lookup yields CDR1 SNHLY and CDR2 FYNNEI. V was clipped by 6 bases and J by 5 bases; unmatched bases: 6. The CDR3 sequence is 16 residues long. The CDR3 reads CASSPGLAGGPETQYF. The CDR3 DNA is TGTGCCAGCAGCCCGGGACTAGCGGGGGGGCCGGAGACCCAGTACTTC.

The V gene is TRBV3-1 (or the pseudogene TRBV3-2), the J gene TRBJ1-2; no definite D call. The germline V and J ends were trimmed by 2 bases and 7 bases, with 14 bases remaining between them. The germline V gene has CDR1 LGHDT and CDR2 YNNKEL (reference sequence). CDR3 size: 14 residues. CDR3 nucleotides: TGTGCCAGCAGCCAATCGCCGGAGGCGGGTGGCTACACCTTC. This gives the protein CASSQSPEAGGYTF.

The rearrangement uses TRBV4-1 and TRBJ2-5, with 10 bases aligning to TRBD2. The CDR3 covers 16 residues. The V gene's germline CDR1 is MGHRA and CDR2 YSYEKL. V gave up 1 base and J gave up 5 bases; unmatched junction bases: 7. CDR3 coding DNA: TGCGCCAGCAGCCAAGGCAAGCGGGGGGGCGGGGAGACCCAGTACTTC. It translates to CASSQGKRGGGETQYF.

The chain combines TRBV29-1 with TRBJ2-1; 7 positions match TRBD1. The CDR3 loop spans 14 amino acids. V shed 7 bases, J shed 5 bases, and the junction held 11 bases outside the gene matches. Germline V lookup: CDR1 SQVTM, CDR2 ANQGSEA. CDR3 sequence reads: CSARDRIKNNEQFF. CDR3 DNA sequence: TGCAGCGCCAGGGACAGAATAAAAAACAATGAGCAGTTCTTC.

This chain joins TRBV7-2 and TRBJ1-4; D gene unclear. V lost 3 bases, J lost 3 bases, and 11 bases lay in between. CDR3 length: 15 residues. Germline CDR1 is SGHTA and CDR2 is FQGNSA. CDR3: CASSFGVPANEKLFF. The CDR3 nucleotides read TGTGCCAGCAGCTTCGGGGTTCCGGCTAATGAAAAACTGTTTTTT. Combining the CDR3 with reference TRBV7-2 and TRBJ1-4 gives the whole variable domain GAGVSQSPSNKVTEKGKDVELRCDPISGHTALYWYRQSLGQGLEFLIYFQGNSAPDKSGLPSDRFSAERTGGSVSTLTIQRTQQEDSAVYLCASSFGVPANEKLFFGSGTQLSVL.

Only one count was recorded for this clone. The chain links TRBV18 to TRBJ2-7; TRBD2 aligns across 12 bases. The CDR3 is 17 residues long. The V gene end was trimmed by 6 bases and the J gene end by 0 bases; junction bases not matched to a gene: 9. Germline-derived CDR1 and CDR2 are KGHSH and LQKENI. CDR3 region: CASSLTGTSGFSYEQYF. DNA of the CDR3: TGTGCCAGCTCCCTGACCGGGACTAGCGGGTTCTCCTACGAGCAGTACTTC.

The chain has TRBV6-2 or TRBV6-3 and TRBJ2-1, with 8 nucleotides matching TRBD2. CDR3 length equals 14 residues. V lost 5 bases and J lost 5; bases outside the gene matches: 5. Germline V gene sequence: CDR1 MNHEY, CDR2 SVGEGT. CDR3 coding DNA: TGTGCCAGCAGTCAGGGGACTAGGGACAATGAGCAGTTCTTC. Encoded protein: CASSQGTRDNEQFF.

V is TRBV7-7 and J is TRBJ2-3, with 7 bases matching TRBD1. Germline values: CDR1 SSHAT, CDR2 FNYEAQ (reference sequence). J lost 5 bases, V lost 3 bases, and 5 bases had no gene match. This CDR3 is 14 amino acids long. The CDR3 spells CASSLTGPGDTQYF. The CDR3 DNA follows: TGTGCCAGCAGCTTGACAGGGCCCGGAGATACGCAGTATTTT.

V and J are TRBV4-1 and TRBJ1-2; D is perhaps TRBD1 (5 bases). The germline V gene has CDR1 MGHRA and CDR2 YSYEKL. This CDR3 has 15 amino acids. Trimming left V 4 bases short and J 1 base short, with 13 bases between. The chain's CDR3 is CASSRGGKSNYGYTF. CDR3 DNA sequence: TGCGCCAGCAGCCGCGGGGGGAAGAGTAACTATGGCTACACCTTC.

This clone appeared a few times. This CDR3 is CASTAGTGVTEAFF. DNA of the CDR3: TGTGCCAGCACCGCAGGGACAGGGGTTACTGAAGCTTTCTTT. The chain employs TRBV6-5 and TRBJ1-1; 10 bases line up with TRBD1. Looked up from germline, CDR1 is MNHEY and CDR2 is SVGAGI. V trimming: 7 bases; J trimming: 5 bases; junction bases outside the gene matches: 7. This CDR3 has 14 amino acids.

The chain joins TRBV7-8 to TRBJ1-2; 12 nucleotides agree with TRBD1. The CDR3 covers 15 residues. Germline V lookup: CDR1 SGHVS, CDR2 FQNEAQ. With V trimmed by 4 bases and J by 7 bases, 7 bases remained unmatched. The CDR3 is CASSSAGQGALGYTF. The CDR3 nucleotides are TGTGCCAGCAGCTCGGCGGGACAGGGGGCGCTTGGCTACACCTTC. Full variable domain (remainder filled in from reference TRBV7-8 and TRBJ1-2): GAGVSQSPRYKVAKRGQDVALRCDPISGHVSLFWYQQALGQGPEFLTYFQNEAQLDKSGLPSDRFFAERPEGSVSTLKIQRTQQEDSAVYLCASSSAGQGALGYTFGSGTRLTVV.

This clone has more than one count but fewer than ten. The genes are TRBV25-1 and TRBJ2-7, with TRBD1 as a possible D gene (6 bases). With 3 bases removed from V and 4 bases from J, the gap between germline ends came to 13 bases. The length of the CDR3 is 14 residues. Per the germline V gene, CDR1 is MGHDK and CDR2 is SYGVNS. The CDR3 DNA sequence: TGTGCCAGCAGTGACAGGGGCCTACCTTACGAGCAGTACGTC. This sequence encodes CASSDRGLPYEQYV.

A few counts support this clone. The chain couples TRBV2 to TRBJ2-7; weak D call: TRBD2 (7 bases). Germline V gives CDR1 SNHLY, CDR2 FYNNEI. The CDR3 has 13 amino acids. Trimming removed 6 bases from V and 6 bases from J, with 15 bases in between. CDR3 coding DNA: TGTGCCAGCAGCATCGGACGGGGGGCCGAGCAGTACGTC. This encodes CASSIGRGAEQYV.

The V call is TRBV7-3, the J call TRBJ2-1; 11 positions agree with TRBD2. Losses at the gene ends were 5 bases for V and 5 bases for J; bases not matched to a gene: 5. The germline gives CDR1 SGHTA, CDR2 FQGTGA. CDR3 size: 15 residues. The CDR3 nucleotides read TGTGCCAGCAGCGTCGCTAGCGGGGGGAACAATGAGCAGTTCTTC. Translation gives CASSVASGGNNEQFF.

The V call is TRBV6-5, the J call TRBJ1-4; D is uncertain. The V gene's germline CDR1 is MNHEY and CDR2 SVGAGI. V lost 7 bases and J lost 2, with 14 bases in between. The CDR3 loop spans 15 amino acids. The CDR3 here is CASKHWRATNEKLFF. The CDR3 DNA follows: TGTGCCAGCAAGCACTGGAGGGCCACTAATGAAAAACTGTTTTTT.

The chain recombines TRBV10-3 with TRBJ1-2, with 9 bases matching TRBD1. The germline CDR1 and CDR2 sequences are ENHRY and SYGVKD. V trimming: 4 bases; J trimming: 7 bases; junction bases outside the gene matches: 4. This CDR3 region has 13 residues. CDR3 sequence reads: CAISAPTGGGYTF. The CDR3 region has the DNA TGTGCCATCAGTGCCCCGACAGGGGGTGGCTACACCTTC.

This clone was found once. The V call is TRBV6-5, the J call TRBJ2-7; D remains unclear. This CDR3 is 15 amino acids long. CDR1 and CDR2 (germline): MNHEY, SVGAGI. This CDR3 is CASSYSGSSPYEQYV. In nucleotides, the CDR3 is TGTGCCAGCAGCTACTCCGGGTCTTCTCCCTACGAGCAGTACGTC.

V gene TRBV5-8 combines with J gene TRBJ1-1; 9 positions agree with TRBD1. Trimming took 4 bases from V and 2 from J; bases not matched to a gene: 9. Germline loops: CDR1 SGHTS, CDR2 YDEGEE. The length of the CDR3 is 16 residues. The CDR3 DNA sequence: TGTGCCAGCAGCAAGGGACAGGGCAAGGGTAACACTGAAGCTTTCTTT. Protein: CASSKGQGKGNTEAFF.

The V gene is TRBV13, the J gene TRBJ1-2, with D perhaps matching TRBD1 (6 bases). This CDR3 is 13 amino acids long. V lost 5 bases and J lost 7, with 14 bases in between. CDR1 is PRHDT and CDR2 is FYEKMQ in the germline V gene (reference sequence). DNA for the CDR3: TGTGCCAGCAGCCGTTCCAGGGGCGGTGGCTACACCTTC. Its protein product is CASSRSRGGGYTF. The whole variable domain, remainder taken from reference TRBV13 and TRBJ1-2, is AAGVIQSPRHLIKEKRETATLKCYPIPRHDTVYWYQQGPGQDPQFLISFYEKMQSDKGSIPDRFSAQQFSDYHSELNMSSLELGDSALYFCASSRSRGGGYTFGSGTRLTVV.

This sequence joins TRBV28 and TRBJ1-5, with D uncertain. Germline CDR1 reads MDHEN; CDR2 reads SYDVKM. V dropped 2 bases and J dropped 2 bases, with 7 bases sitting between them. The CDR3 is made up of 14 amino acids. The DNA of the CDR3 is TGTGCCAGCAGTTTAAGGAGGCGCAATCAGCCCCAGCATTTT. This sequence encodes CASSLRRRNQPQHF.

The genes are TRBV19 and TRBJ1-2; possibly TRBD1 for D (6 bases). The germline V gene has CDR1 LNHDA and CDR2 SQIVND (reference sequence). Trimming shortened V by 3 bases and J by 6 bases, and 11 bases separated the two germline ends. The CDR3 contains 13 residues. The CDR3 DNA is TGTGCCAGTAGTATCCGGGGGGGCGATGGCTACACCTTC. Protein: CASSIRGGDGYTF.

A few counts support this clone. J is TRBJ1-6 and V is TRBV5-1; 9 bases fit TRBD1. V shed 4 bases and J 6 bases; nucleotides not matched to a gene: 8. Germline CDR1 reads SGHRS; CDR2 reads YFSETQ. CDR3 length equals 16 residues. For the CDR3, the DNA is TGCGCCAGCAGCCTTGGGAACAGGGGGCCTAATTCACCCCTCCACTTT. Encoded protein: CASSLGNRGPNSPLHF.

This chain links TRBV10-3 with TRBJ2-1; 8 nucleotides align to TRBD1. With V trimmed by 6 bases and J by 6 bases, 13 bases remained unmatched. The germline CDR1 and CDR2 sequences are ENHRY and SYGVKD. The CDR3 loop spans 16 amino acids. In DNA, the CDR3 is TGTGCCATCAGGTTTGGTGCGACAGGGGCCCCCAATGAGCAGTTCTTC. Translation gives CAIRFGATGAPNEQFF.